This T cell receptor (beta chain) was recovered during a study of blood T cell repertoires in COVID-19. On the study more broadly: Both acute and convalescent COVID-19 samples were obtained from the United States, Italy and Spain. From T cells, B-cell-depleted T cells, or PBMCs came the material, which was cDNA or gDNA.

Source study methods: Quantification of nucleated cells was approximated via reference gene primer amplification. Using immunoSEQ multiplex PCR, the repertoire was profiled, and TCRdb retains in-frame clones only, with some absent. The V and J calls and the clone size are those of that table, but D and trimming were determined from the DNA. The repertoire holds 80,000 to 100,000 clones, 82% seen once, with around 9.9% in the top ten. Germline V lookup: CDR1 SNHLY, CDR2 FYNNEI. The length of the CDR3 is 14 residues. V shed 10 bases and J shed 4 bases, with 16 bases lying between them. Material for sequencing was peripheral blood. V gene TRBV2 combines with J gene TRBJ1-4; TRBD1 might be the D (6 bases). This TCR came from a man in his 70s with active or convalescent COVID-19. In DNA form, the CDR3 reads TGTGCCACCAAGGGGGGGACGGGTAATGAAAAACTGTTTTTT. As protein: CATKGGTGNEKLFF.